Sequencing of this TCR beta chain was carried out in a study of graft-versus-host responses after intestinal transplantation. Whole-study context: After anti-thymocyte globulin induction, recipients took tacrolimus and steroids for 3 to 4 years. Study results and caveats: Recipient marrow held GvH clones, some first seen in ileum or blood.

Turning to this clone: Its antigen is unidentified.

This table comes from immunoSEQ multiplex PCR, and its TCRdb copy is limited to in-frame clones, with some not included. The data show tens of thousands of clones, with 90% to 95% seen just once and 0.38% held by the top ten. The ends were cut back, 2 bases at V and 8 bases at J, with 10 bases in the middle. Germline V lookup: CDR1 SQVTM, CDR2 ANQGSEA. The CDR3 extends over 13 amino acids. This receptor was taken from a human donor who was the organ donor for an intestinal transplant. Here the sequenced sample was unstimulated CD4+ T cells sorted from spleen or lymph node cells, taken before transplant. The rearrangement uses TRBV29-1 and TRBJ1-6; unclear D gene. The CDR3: CSVEPGRDSPLHF. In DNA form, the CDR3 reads TGCAGCGTTGAACCCGGACGGGATTCACCCCTCCACTTT.